This record concerns one TCR beta chain sequence. Its antigen is as yet unknown. This specimen comes from a study of T-cell reconstitution after alpha-beta-depleted transplantation in children. Study-wide results and limits: Hyperexpanded clones declined; after one year, newly produced T cells mostly supplied diversity. Expanded graft clones numbering several hundred reportedly gave rise to alpha-beta T cells about two months after transplant. Diversity of TCRbeta at day 60 was high in some patients, arising from surviving recipient T cells and thymic progenitors.

Preparing the TCRbeta library involved the use of unique molecular identifiers. A single record per CDR3 protein comes from TCRdb applying MiXCR to the PCR reads. The profile covers around 450,000 distinct CDR3 sequences, with 16% appearing a single time and under 30% taken by the ten largest. The TCR comes from a boy under three years old who had a stem cell transplant for Wiskott-Aldrich syndrome, so the T cells may come from the graft donor. This sample comprised PBMCs, mostly from graft donor cells, obtained 360 days after TCRalphabeta/CD19-depleted stem cell transplant.

The CDR3 sequence is CSVHTPSGRSYNEQFF. For the CDR3, the DNA is TGCAGCGTCCATACCCCGAGCGGCCGCTCCTACAATGAGCAGTTCTTC. J is TRBJ2-1 and V is TRBV29-1; D perhaps matches TRBD2 (5 bases). Trimming pared 6 bases from V and 0 bases from J, leaving 18 bases between. This CDR3 comprises 16 residues. Germline V gene lookup returns CDR1 SQVTM and CDR2 ANQGSEA.